One and the same sample provided the 7 T cell receptor beta chains below, sequenced in a study of identical twins. A single record per CDR3 protein comes from TCRdb applying MiXCR to the 5' RACE reads. The sample lists approximately 700,000 distinct CDR3 sequences; 18% were seen once. This sample was shared with a second study, whose subject was T cells expressing NK-cell markers.

Input material: PBMCs. These receptors were obtained from a woman younger than 35 in good health.

This clonotype was seen more than once but under ten times. The DNA is left out, because the CDR3 cannot be placed on it with certainty; the CDR3 is given as TCRdb lists it. The J gene is TRBJ2-2, the V gene TRBV24-1; TRBD2 was called by the table and not checked on the DNA. Inclusive of both ends, the CDR3 amounts to 16 amino acids. Germline V gene lookup returns CDR1 KGHDR and CDR2 SFDVKD. The CDR3 reads CATSEGSGRTPGSCFF.

This clonotype was seen only a few times. V is TRBV20-1 and J is TRBJ2-3; TRBD1 or TRBD2 may be the D gene (6 bases each). The germline V gene encodes CDR1 DFQATT and CDR2 SNEGSKA (reference sequence). This CDR3 contains 12 residues. The CDR3 reads CSGGPNTDTQYF. The CDR3, as DNA: TGCAGCGGGGGCCCAAACACAGATACGCAGTATTTT.

The gene calls are TRBV9 and TRBJ2-3; 15 bases align to TRBD2. V trimming: 4 bases; J trimming: 1 base; junction bases outside the gene matches: 13. This CDR3 contains 20 residues. The germline V gene encodes CDR1 SGDLS and CDR2 YYNGEE. CDR3 residues: CASSLAGLAGGPEGTDTQYF. The CDR3 DNA reads TGTGCCAGCAGCCTCGCGGGACTAGCGGGGGGTCCCGAAGGCACAGATACGCAGTATTTT.

This clonotype was observed at least ten times. The DNA of the CDR3 is TGTGCCAGCAGTTTAGGCCGGCTAGCTAGGACAGATACGCAGTATTTT. It codes for CASSLGRLARTDTQYF. V usage is TRBV12-3 or TRBV12-4 and J usage is TRBJ2-3, with D possibly TRBD2 on 5 matching bases. This CDR3 comprises 16 residues. V lost 1 base, J lost 3 bases, and 14 bases lay in between.

The gene calls are TRBV12-3 or TRBV12-4 and TRBJ2-1; D perhaps matches TRBD2 (5 bases). This CDR3 is built from 14 residues. The ends were cut back, 5 bases at V and 3 bases at J, with 11 bases in the middle. CDR3 DNA sequence: TGTGCCAGCAGTACCTCCACTAGCTACAATGAGCAGTTCTTC. This gives the protein CASSTSTSYNEQFF.

This clonotype was observed a few times. The chain links TRBV18 to TRBJ2-5; 8 nucleotides match TRBD1. With 3 bases clipped from V and 5 bases from J, the junction kept 8 bases outside the gene matches. The CDR3 totals 15 residues. Germline CDR1 and CDR2: KGHSH and LQKENI. The CDR3 is CASSPSGQGRETQYF. For the CDR3, the DNA is TGTGCCAGCTCACCCTCCGGACAGGGTCGGGAGACCCAGTACTTC.

J is TRBJ2-7 and V is TRBV27; 8 nucleotides agree with TRBD1. With 7 bases clipped from V and 2 bases from J, the junction kept 10 bases outside the gene matches. CDR1 is MNHEY, CDR2 SMNVEV, per germline (reference sequence). The CDR3 is 15 amino acids. CDR3 amino acids: CASKTVGQGPYEQYF. Here the CDR3 DNA reads TGTGCCAGCAAGACCGTTGGACAGGGTCCCTACGAGCAGTACTTC.